The clone carrying this TCR beta chain was recorded at least ten times. Its antigen is unidentified. A second roughly 7 to 11 cycle PCR used barcoded and J-beta primers. TCRdb re-analysed the 5' RACE reads in MiXCR, keeping a single row per CDR3 protein. Among more than 900,000 distinct CDR3 sequences, about 29% were seen once, and the ten largest hold roughly 10%. The study drew donors from healthy Caucasian individuals in Russia aged roughly 6 to 95. This sample is drawn from a study of blood T cells in healthy people across ages. Points from the study as a whole: With unsorted PBMCs, a conclusive comparison of naive versus antigen-experienced cells was not possible.

The V segment lost 2 bases and the J segment 5 bases; nucleotides outside the gene matches: 18. Germline CDR1 reads MNHEY; CDR2 reads SMNVEV (reference sequence). The CDR3 is made up of 18 amino acids. These sequences were also reported in another study, on T cells of mothers and their children. That paper adds: The M1S primer of the second PCR added sample barcodes and 2-4 random nucleotides.

Sequencing input: blood. The chain couples TRBV27 to TRBJ2-7, with TRBD2 matching over 7 bases. This clonotype originated in a woman in her thirties or forties in good health. The CDR3 loop reads CASSLGAGRAPGLNEQYF. The CDR3 DNA follows: TGTGCCAGCAGTTTAGGGGCGGGGAGGGCCCCTGGGCTGAACGAGCAGTACTTC.